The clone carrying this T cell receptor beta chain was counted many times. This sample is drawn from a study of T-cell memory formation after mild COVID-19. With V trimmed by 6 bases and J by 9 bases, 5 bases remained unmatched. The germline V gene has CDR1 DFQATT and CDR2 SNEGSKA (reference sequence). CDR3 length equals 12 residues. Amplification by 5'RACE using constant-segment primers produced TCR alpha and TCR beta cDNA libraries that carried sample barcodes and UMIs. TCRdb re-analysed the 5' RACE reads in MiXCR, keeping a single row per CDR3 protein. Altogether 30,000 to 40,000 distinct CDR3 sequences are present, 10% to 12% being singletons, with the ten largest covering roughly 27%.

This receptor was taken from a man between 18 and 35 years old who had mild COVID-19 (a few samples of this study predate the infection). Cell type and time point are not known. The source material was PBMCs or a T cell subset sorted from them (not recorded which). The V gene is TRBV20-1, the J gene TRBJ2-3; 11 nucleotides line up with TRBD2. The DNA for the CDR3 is TGCAGTGCCCGGGGACTAGCGGACACGCAGTATTTT. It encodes CSARGLADTQYF.